This T cell receptor beta chain was recorded in a study of cytomegalovirus exposure and HLA in healthy donors. At the level of the study: When 398 donors were genotyped, approximately 80% of them were found to fall in the Caucasian-associated ancestry cluster. General study results and limits: Upon later analysis, TCR association rates were observed to vary by HLA locus, being highest for DRB1 and lowest for HLA-C.

After removal of 3 bases from V and 9 bases from J, the junction contained 9 bases not matched to a gene. The length of the CDR3 is 15 residues. Germline values: CDR1 SGDLS, CDR2 YYNGEE. Concerning this clone itself: Its specificity is unknown.

The PCR contained 60 Vbeta and 13 Jbeta primers. TCRdb's copy holds only in-frame clones and misses some; the assay was immunoSEQ multiplex PCR. Among 130,000 to 150,000 clones listed, around 86% were seen once. This chain connects TRBV9 to TRBJ1-6, with 7 positions matching TRBD1. Sample: PBMCs. The receptor was isolated from a young woman in good health and CMV-seronegative. The CDR3 loop reads CASSGGTARGSPLHF. DNA for the CDR3: TGTGCCAGCAGCGGCGGGACAGCGAGAGGTTCACCCCTCCACTTT. Combining the CDR3 with reference TRBV9 and TRBJ1-6 gives the whole variable domain DSGVTQTPKHLITATGQRVTLRCSPRSGDLSVYWYQQSLDQGLQFLIQYYNGEERAKGNILERFSAQQFPDLHSELNLSSLELGDSALYFCASSGGTARGSPLHFGNGTRLTVT.